Presented here are 17 T cell receptor beta chains from one specimen sequenced in a study of T cells expressing NK-cell markers. After re-calling the 5' RACE reads, TCRdb lists one entry per CDR3 protein, DNA absent. This sample's table has more than 250,000 distinct CDR3 sequences. Specimen: blood T cells: a sorted CD56 or NKG2C T cell subset, CD4+ or CD8+ T cells, or bulk PBMC T cells (not recorded which). The receptor source for this set is a man in his late teens or twenties in good health.

This chain links TRBV20-1 with TRBJ1-3. The CDR3 is 15 amino acids. Germline assignment: CDR1 DFQATT and CDR2 SNEGSKA (reference sequence). The CDR3: CSASEGRRSGNTIYF.

J is TRBJ2-5 and V is TRBV20-1; absent DNA, TCRdb's TRBD2 call cannot be checked. Germline-derived CDR1 and CDR2 are DFQATT and SNEGSKA (reference sequence). This CDR3 spans 17 amino acids. CDR3 region: CSASPVAGGPGQETQYF.

The V gene is TRBV24-1, the J gene TRBJ2-1; TCRdb gives TRBD2 as the D gene, but with no DNA this cannot be confirmed. The CDR3 contains 21 residues. Looked up from germline, CDR1 is KGHDR and CDR2 is SFDVKD. The CDR3 loop reads CATSDPSKPTSGRSSYNEQFF.

V usage is TRBV7-2 and J usage is TRBJ1-2; TCRdb designates TRBD1, a call that cannot be tested without DNA. CDR3 length: 17 residues. Germline V gene data show CDR1 as SGHTA and CDR2 as FQGNSA. The CDR3: CASSLIVRRTGTYGYTF.

V gene TRBV20-1 combines with J gene TRBJ2-5. CDR1 is DFQATT, CDR2 SNEGSKA, per germline (reference sequence). CDR3 size: 14 residues. CDR3 region: CSVTPTKYQETQYF.

The chain carries TRBV3-1 and TRBJ2-7. The CDR3 consists of 15 residues. Looked up from germline, CDR1 is LGHDT and CDR2 is YNNKEL (reference sequence). CDR3 region: CASSQSQLGPYEQYF.

CDR3 loop: CASRRTSGSTDTQYF. The chain combines TRBV5-5 with TRBJ2-3; TCRdb designates TRBD2, a call that cannot be tested without DNA. This CDR3 has 15 amino acids. CDR1 is SGHKS and CDR2 is YYEKEE in the germline V gene (reference sequence).

V gene TRBV27 combines with J gene TRBJ2-1; TCRdb selects TRBD1, and the lack of DNA leaves this call unchecked. This CDR3 spans 15 amino acids. Per germline, CDR1 MNHEY and CDR2 SMNVEV (reference sequence). This CDR3 is CASTRRLPGHNEQFF.

The chain carries TRBV12-5 and TRBJ2-7; TCRdb's D call of TRBD2 is untestable without DNA. This CDR3 has 14 amino acids. Germline V lookup: CDR1 LGHNT, CDR2 FRNRAP. The CDR3 loop reads CASGSAREAYEQYF.

This chain links TRBV19 with TRBJ1-5; TCRdb proposes TRBD1, but this gene call is untestable without DNA. This CDR3 comprises 15 residues. The V gene's germline CDR1 is LNHDA and CDR2 SQIVND (reference sequence). This CDR3 is CASSIVFGQNQPQHF. The variable domain in full, with the rest retrieved from reference TRBV19 and TRBJ1-5, is DGGITQSPKYLFRKEGQNVTLSCEQNLNHDAMYWYRQDPGQGLRLIYYSQIVNDFQKGDIAEGYSVSREKKESFPLTVTSAQKNPTAFYLCASSIVFGQNQPQHFGDGTRLSIL.

This chain joins TRBV6-5 and TRBJ2-7; TCRdb reports TRBD2, a call that lacks DNA to check it against. Per the germline V gene, CDR1 is MNHEY and CDR2 is SVGAGI. CDR3 length equals 15 residues. The CDR3 is CASSYETSGRGEQYF.

This chain joins TRBV6-1 and TRBJ2-3; without DNA, the TCRdb call of TRBD2 cannot be checked. The CDR3 runs 14 residues. From germline, CDR1 is MNHNS and CDR2 SASEGT. This chain's CDR3 is CASSRTLAGDTQYF.

The chain employs TRBV5-4 and TRBJ2-3; TCRdb's D call, TRBD2, is unchecked because there is no DNA. The CDR3 sequence is 15 residues long. Germline V gene data show CDR1 as SGHNT and CDR2 as YYREEE (reference sequence). This CDR3 reads CASSFSGSGTDTQYF.

The chain joins TRBV13 to TRBJ2-1. This CDR3 is built from 12 residues. Germline lookup yields CDR1 PRHDT and CDR2 FYEKMQ (reference sequence). CDR3 region: CASSPQRQAQFF.

The chain employs TRBV6-2 or TRBV6-3 and TRBJ2-7. CDR1 and CDR2 from the germline V gene are MNHEY and SVGEGT. This CDR3 is built from 13 residues. The chain's CDR3 is CASNKGTAYEQYF.

V gene TRBV6-2 or TRBV6-3 combines with J gene TRBJ2-4; the D gene TCRdb calls, TRBD2, cannot be checked with no DNA. The CDR3 extends over 19 amino acids. CDR1 is MNHEY, CDR2 SVGEGT, per germline. The CDR3: CASNRRPLRPYETKNIQYF.

The V call is TRBV3-1, the J call TRBJ2-5; the D call from TCRdb, TRBD2, cannot be confirmed without DNA. CDR3 length: 18 amino acids. CDR1 LGHDT and CDR2 YNNKEL come from the germline V gene (reference sequence). The CDR3 sequence is CASSQGGGLAGTRETQYF.